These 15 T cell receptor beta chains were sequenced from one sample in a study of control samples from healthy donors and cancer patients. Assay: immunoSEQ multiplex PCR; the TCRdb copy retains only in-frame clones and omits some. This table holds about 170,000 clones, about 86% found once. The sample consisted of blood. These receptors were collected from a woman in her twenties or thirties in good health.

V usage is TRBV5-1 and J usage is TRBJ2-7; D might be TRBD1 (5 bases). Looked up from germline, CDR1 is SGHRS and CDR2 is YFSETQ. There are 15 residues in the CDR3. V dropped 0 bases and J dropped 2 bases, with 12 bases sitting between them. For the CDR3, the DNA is TGCGCCAGCAGCTTGGGGCAGGGCACCGCCTACGAGCAGTACGTC. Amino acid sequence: CASSLGQGTAYEQYV.

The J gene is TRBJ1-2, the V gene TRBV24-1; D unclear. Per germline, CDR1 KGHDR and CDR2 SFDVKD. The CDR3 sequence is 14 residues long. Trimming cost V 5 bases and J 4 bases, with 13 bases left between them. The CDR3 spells CATSASDSSYGYTF. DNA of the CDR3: TGTGCCACCAGTGCTTCAGACTCCTCCTATGGCTACACCTTC.

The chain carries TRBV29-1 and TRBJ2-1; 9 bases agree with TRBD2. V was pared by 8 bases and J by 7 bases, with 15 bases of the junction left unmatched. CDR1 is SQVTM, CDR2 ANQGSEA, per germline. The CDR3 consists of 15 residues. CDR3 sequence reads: CSIGDTGLASNEQFF. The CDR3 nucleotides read TGCAGCATTGGGGACACGGGACTAGCTTCTAATGAGCAGTTCTTC.

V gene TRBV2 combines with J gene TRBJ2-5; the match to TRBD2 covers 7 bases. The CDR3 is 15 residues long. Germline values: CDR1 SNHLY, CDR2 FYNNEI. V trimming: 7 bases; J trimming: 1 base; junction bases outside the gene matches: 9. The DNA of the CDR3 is TGTGCCAGCAACATAGCGGGTCGAAGCCAAGAGACCCAGTACTTC. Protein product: CASNIAGRSQETQYF.

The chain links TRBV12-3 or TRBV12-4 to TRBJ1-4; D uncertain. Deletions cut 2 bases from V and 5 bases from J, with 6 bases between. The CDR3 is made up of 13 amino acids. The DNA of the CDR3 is TGTGCCAGCAGTTTATTCCGAAATGAAAAACTGTTTTTT. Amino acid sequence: CASSLFRNEKLFF.

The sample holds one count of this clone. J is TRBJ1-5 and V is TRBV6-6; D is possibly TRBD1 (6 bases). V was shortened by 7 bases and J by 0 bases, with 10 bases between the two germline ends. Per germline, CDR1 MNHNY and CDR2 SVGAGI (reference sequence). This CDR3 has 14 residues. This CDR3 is CASTGEYSNQPQHF. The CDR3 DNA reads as TGTGCCAGCACAGGGGAGTATAGCAATCAGCCCCAGCATTTT.

CDR3 residues: CASSQSGLQRGGQGKETQYF. In DNA form, the CDR3 reads TGCGCCAGCAGTCAATCGGGTCTCCAGCGGGGGGGCCAGGGAAAAGAGACCCAGTACTTC. V and J are TRBV23-1 and TRBJ2-5, with 10 bases lining up with TRBD2. TRBV23-1 is designated an ORF whose function remains uncertain. V trimming: 0 bases; J trimming: 3 bases; junction bases outside the gene matches: 16. The CDR3 loop spans 20 amino acids.

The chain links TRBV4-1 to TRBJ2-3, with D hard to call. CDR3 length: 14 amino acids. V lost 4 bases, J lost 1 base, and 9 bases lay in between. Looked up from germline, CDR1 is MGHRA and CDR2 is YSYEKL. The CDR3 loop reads CASSLGYGTDTQYF. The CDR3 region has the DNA TGCGCCAGCAGCCTTGGATACGGCACAGATACGCAGTATTTT.

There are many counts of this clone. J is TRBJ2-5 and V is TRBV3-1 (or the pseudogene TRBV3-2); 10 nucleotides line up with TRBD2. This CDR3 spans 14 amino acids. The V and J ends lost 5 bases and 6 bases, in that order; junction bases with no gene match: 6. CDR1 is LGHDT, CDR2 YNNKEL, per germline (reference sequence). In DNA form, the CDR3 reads TGTGCCAGCAGCACTCAAGCGGGAGGGCAGACCCAGTACTTC. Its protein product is CASSTQAGGQTQYF.

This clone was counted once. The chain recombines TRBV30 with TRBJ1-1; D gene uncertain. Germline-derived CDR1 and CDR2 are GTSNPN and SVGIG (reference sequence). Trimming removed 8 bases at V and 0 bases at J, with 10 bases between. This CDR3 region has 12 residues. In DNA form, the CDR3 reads TGTGCCACAAGAGGAGTGAACACTGAAGCTTTCTTT. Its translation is CATRGVNTEAFF.

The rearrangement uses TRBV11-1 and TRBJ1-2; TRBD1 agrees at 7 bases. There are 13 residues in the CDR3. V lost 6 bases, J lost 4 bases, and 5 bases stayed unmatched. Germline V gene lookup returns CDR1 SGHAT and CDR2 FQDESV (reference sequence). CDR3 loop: CASREGQSYGYTF. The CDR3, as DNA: TGTGCCAGCAGGGAGGGACAGAGCTATGGCTACACCTTC.

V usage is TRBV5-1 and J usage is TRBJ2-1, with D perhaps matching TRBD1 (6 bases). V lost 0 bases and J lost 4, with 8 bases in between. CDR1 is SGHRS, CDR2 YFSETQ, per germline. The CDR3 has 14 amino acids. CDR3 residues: CASSLGGPYNEQFF. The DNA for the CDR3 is TGCGCCAGCAGCTTGGGGGGGCCTTACAATGAGCAGTTCTTC.

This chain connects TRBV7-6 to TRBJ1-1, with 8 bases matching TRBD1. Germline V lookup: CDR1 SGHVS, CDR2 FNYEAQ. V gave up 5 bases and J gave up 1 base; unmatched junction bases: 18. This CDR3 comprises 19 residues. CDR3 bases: TGTGCCAGCAGCCCTGGACAGGGAAATAATTTGGCCGGGAACACTGAAGCTTTCTTT. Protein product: CASSPGQGNNLAGNTEAFF.

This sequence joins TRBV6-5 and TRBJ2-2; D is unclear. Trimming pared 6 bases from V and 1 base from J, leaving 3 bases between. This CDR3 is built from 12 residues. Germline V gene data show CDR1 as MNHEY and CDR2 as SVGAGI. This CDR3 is CASRGNTGELFF. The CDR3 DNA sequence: TGTGCCAGCAGGGGGAACACCGGGGAGCTGTTTTTT.

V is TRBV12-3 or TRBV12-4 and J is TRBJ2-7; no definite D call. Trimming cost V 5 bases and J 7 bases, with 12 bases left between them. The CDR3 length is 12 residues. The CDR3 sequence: CASSDSVGEQYF. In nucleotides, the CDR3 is TGTGCCAGCAGTGACTCTGTCGGGGAGCAGTACTTC.